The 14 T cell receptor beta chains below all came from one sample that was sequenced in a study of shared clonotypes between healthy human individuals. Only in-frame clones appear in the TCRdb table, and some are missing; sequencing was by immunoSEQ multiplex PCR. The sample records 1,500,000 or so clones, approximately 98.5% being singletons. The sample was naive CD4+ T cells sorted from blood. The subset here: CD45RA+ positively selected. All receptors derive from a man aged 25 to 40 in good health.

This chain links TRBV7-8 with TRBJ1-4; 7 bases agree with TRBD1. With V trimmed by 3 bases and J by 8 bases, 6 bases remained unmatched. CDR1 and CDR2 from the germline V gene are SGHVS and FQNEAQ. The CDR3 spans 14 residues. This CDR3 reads CASSFRDRTEKLFF. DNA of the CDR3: TGTGCCAGCAGCTTCCGGGACAGAACCGAAAAACTGTTTTTT.

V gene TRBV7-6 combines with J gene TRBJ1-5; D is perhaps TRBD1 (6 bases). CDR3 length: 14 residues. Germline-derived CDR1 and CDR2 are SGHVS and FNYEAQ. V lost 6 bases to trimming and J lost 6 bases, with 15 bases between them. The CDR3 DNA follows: TGTGCCAGCAGTTATCAGGGGCTGGGTCAGCCCCAGCATTTT. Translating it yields CASSYQGLGQPQHF.

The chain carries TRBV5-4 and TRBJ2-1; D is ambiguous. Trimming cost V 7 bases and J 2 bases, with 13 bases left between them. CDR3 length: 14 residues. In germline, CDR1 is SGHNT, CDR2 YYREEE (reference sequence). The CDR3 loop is CASSPPVPYNEQFF. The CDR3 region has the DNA TGTGCCAGCTCCCCCCCCGTTCCCTACAATGAGCAGTTCTTC.

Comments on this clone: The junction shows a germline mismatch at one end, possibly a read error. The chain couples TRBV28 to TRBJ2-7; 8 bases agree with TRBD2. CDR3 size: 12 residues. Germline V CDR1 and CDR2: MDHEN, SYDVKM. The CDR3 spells CASSDPGRGGNF. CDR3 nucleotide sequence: TGTGCCAGCAGCGACCCGGGCCGGGGGGGGAACTTC.

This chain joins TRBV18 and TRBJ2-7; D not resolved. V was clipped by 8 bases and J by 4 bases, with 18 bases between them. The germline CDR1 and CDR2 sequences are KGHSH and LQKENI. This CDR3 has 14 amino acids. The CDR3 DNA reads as TGTGCCAGCCAAGGTGGTGGCGCCGGTTACGAGCAGTACTTC. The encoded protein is CASQGGGAGYEQYF.

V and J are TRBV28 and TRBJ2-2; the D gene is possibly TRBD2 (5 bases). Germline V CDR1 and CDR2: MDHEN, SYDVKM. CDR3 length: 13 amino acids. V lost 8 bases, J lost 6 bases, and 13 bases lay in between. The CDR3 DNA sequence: TGTGCCAGCGGTGTGAGGAGGCCCGGGGAGCTGTTTTTT. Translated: CASGVRRPGELFF. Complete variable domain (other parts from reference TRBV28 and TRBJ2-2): DVKVTQSSRYLVKRTGEKVFLECVQDMDHENMFWYRQDPGLGLRLIYFSYDVKMKEKGDIPEGYSVSREKKERFSLILESASTNQTSMYLCASGVRRPGELFFGEGSRLTVL.

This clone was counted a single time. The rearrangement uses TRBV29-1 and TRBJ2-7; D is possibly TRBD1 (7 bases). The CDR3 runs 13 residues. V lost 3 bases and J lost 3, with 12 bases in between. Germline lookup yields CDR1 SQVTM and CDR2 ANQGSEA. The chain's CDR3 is CSVDGQGGYEQYF. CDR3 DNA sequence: TGCAGCGTTGACGGGCAGGGGGGCTACGAGCAGTACTTC.

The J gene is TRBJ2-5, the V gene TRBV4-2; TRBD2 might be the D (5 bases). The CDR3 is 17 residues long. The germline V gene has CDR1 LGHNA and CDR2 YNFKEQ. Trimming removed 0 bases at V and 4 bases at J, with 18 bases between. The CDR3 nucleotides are TGTGCCAGCAGCCAAGATAGGATGGCCCGCGGGTCAGAGACCCAGTACTTC. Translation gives CASSQDRMARGSETQYF.

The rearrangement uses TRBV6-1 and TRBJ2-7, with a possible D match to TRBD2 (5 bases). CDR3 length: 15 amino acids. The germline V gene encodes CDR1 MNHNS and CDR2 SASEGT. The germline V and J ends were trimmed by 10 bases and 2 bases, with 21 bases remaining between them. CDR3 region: CATKAGLRVAYEQYF. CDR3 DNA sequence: TGTGCCACTAAGGCGGGTCTTCGGGTAGCCTACGAGCAGTACTTC.

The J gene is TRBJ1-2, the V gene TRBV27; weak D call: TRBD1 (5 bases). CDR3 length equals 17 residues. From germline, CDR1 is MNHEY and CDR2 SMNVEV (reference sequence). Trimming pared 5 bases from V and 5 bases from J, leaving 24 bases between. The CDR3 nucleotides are TGTGCCAGCAGTCCTCGGACACCTTCTCCCTCGGGGTATGGCTACACCTTC. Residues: CASSPRTPSPSGYGYTF.

The CDR3 reads CASSAPAGGSQPQHF. CDR3 sequence (DNA): TGTGCCAGCAGTGCCCCCGCAGGGGGTAGTCAGCCCCAGCATTTT. The chain links TRBV6-1 to TRBJ1-5; 7 bases fit TRBD1. The ends lost 4 bases at V and 6 bases at J; junction bases unmatched: 9. The germline gives CDR1 MNHNS, CDR2 SASEGT. The CDR3 contains 15 residues.

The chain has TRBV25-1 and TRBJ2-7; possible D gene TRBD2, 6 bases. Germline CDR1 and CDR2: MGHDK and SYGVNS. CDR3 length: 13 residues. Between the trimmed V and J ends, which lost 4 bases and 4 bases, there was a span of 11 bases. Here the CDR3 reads CASSAIAAYEQYF. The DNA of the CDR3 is TGTGCCAGCAGTGCCATAGCGGCTTACGAGCAGTACTTC.

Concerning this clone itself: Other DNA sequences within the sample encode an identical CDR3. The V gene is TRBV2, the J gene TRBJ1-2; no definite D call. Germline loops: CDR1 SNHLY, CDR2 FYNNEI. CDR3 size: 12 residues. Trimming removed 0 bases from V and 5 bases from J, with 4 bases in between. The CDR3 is CASSEALYGYTF. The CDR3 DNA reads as TGTGCCAGCAGTGAAGCGCTTTATGGCTACACCTTC.

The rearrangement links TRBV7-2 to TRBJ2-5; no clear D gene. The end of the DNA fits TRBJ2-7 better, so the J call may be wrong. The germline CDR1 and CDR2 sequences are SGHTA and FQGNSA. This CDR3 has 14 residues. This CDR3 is CASSPPSYSYEQYF. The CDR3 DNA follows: TGTGCCAGCAGCCCCCCAAGCTACTCCTACGAGCAGTACTTC.